These 18 T cell receptor beta chains share one sample of origin, sequenced in a study of response to subunit inactivated influenza vaccine. TCRdb redid the calling of the RT-PCR reads with MiXCR, one entry per CDR3 protein. The repertoire holds 400,000 to 650,000 distinct CDR3 sequences, with 6.5% to 8% as singletons. The sequencing here drew on PBMCs from blood, taken around 25 months after vaccination. The source of these receptors is a man between 50 and 69 years old who received an inactivated influenza vaccine.

This chain uses TRBV18 with TRBJ2-7; weak D call: TRBD1 (6 bases). V was shortened by 6 bases and J by 10 bases, with 16 bases between the two germline ends. Germline lookup yields CDR1 KGHSH and CDR2 LQKENI. The CDR3 contains 12 residues. CDR3 sequence reads: CASSSVDRKQYF. In nucleotides, the CDR3 is TGTGCCAGCTCGTCAGTTGACAGGAAACAGTACTTC.

This clonotype was observed a handful of times. This chain uses TRBV12-3 or TRBV12-4 with TRBJ2-5; TRBD1 or TRBD2 may be the D gene (5 bases each). This CDR3 comprises 15 residues. V lost 2 bases and J lost 5, with 15 bases in between. Here the CDR3 reads CASSLRGDKAETQYF. The CDR3 bases are TGTGCCAGCAGTTTAAGGGGAGACAAGGCGGAGACCCAGTACTTC.

This clonotype was seen only a few times. The chain links TRBV15 to TRBJ2-2, with 8 bases that match TRBD1. The CDR3 has 14 residues. From germline, CDR1 is LNHNV and CDR2 YYDKDF (reference sequence). The trim removed 5 bases at V and 8 bases at J, leaving 7 bases unmatched. CDR3 nucleotide sequence: TGTGCCACCAGCCAGCGGACAGGGATTGGGGAGCTGTTTTTT. Its protein is CATSQRTGIGELFF.

The chain recombines TRBV7-9 with TRBJ2-6, with unresolved D. Trimming removed 6 bases at V and 2 bases at J, with 8 bases between. This CDR3 contains 14 residues. CDR1 SEHNR and CDR2 FQNEAQ come from the germline V gene (reference sequence). CDR3 nucleotides: TGTGCCAGCAGGCCAGTCGCTGGGGCCAACGTCCTGACTTTC. Translated: CASRPVAGANVLTF.

This clonotype was seen many times. In DNA, the CDR3 is TGCAGTGCTAGAGATCTCGGGACAGGGAGCTCCTACGAGCAGTACTTC. Residues: CSARDLGTGSSYEQYF. V and J are TRBV20-1 and TRBJ2-7, with 9 bases identical to TRBD1. The CDR3 is made up of 16 amino acids. The germline CDR1 and CDR2 sequences are DFQATT and SNEGSKA (reference sequence). V dropped 0 bases and J dropped 0; count of bases not matched to a gene: 6.

The chain recombines TRBV11-2 with TRBJ2-1, with D perhaps matching TRBD1 (5 bases). Germline lookup yields CDR1 SGHAT and CDR2 FQNNGV. This CDR3 region has 16 residues. V shed 0 bases and J shed 2 bases, with 11 bases lying between them. CDR3 nucleotide sequence: TGTGCCAGCAGCTTAGATTCTGGGGCTGCCTACAATGAGCAGTTCTTC. This gives the protein CASSLDSGAAYNEQFF.

This clonotype was seen repeatedly, ten times or more. The CDR3 is CASSQGKGAVAEAFF. CDR3 DNA sequence: TGTGCCAGCAGCCAAGGAAAGGGGGCGGTTGCTGAAGCTTTCTTT. The chain couples TRBV3-1 to TRBJ1-1, with 7 bases fitting TRBD1. CDR1 is LGHDT, CDR2 YNNKEL, per germline (reference sequence). The J segment lost 6 bases and the V segment lost 1 base, leaving 8 bases of the junction unmatched. The CDR3 loop spans 15 amino acids.

The chain is built from TRBV12-3 or TRBV12-4 and TRBJ2-5; 8 bases match TRBD1. The CDR3 extends over 13 amino acids. V dropped 6 bases and J dropped 6; count of bases not matched to a gene: 6. CDR3 bases: TGTGCCAGCAGCCTCAGGGGGCAGCAGACCCAGTACTTC. Translation: CASSLRGQQTQYF.

This clonotype turned up a few times. The V call is TRBV6-2 or TRBV6-3, the J call TRBJ2-1; no clear D gene. Germline CDR1 is MNHEY and CDR2 is SVGEGT. This CDR3 spans 14 amino acids. V dropped 7 bases and J dropped 0 bases, with 10 bases sitting between them. The CDR3 DNA follows: TGTGCCAGCAAATTCCAGAGCTCCTACAATGAGCAGTTCTTC. Amino acid sequence: CASKFQSSYNEQFF.

In this sample, this clonotype turned up a few times. The chain combines TRBV29-1 with TRBJ2-5; D might be TRBD2 (6 bases). V lost 4 bases and J 2 bases, leaving 14 bases between the germline ends. Germline V gene sequence: CDR1 SQVTM, CDR2 ANQGSEA. This CDR3 spans 14 amino acids. The CDR3 loop is CSVAWRGDQETQYF. The CDR3 DNA reads as TGCAGCGTTGCGTGGCGGGGAGATCAAGAGACCCAGTACTTC.

This clonotype was observed at least ten times. This chain joins TRBV20-1 and TRBJ2-2; possible D gene TRBD2, 6 bases. CDR1 is DFQATT and CDR2 is SNEGSKA in the germline V gene (reference sequence). The CDR3 length is 15 residues. The germline V and J ends were trimmed by 4 bases and 1 base, with 13 bases remaining between them. The CDR3 DNA reads TGCAGTGCTACCGGGAGTAGCAGGAACACCGGGGAGCTGTTTTTT. Residues: CSATGSSRNTGELFF.

This clonotype was observed a handful of times. The chain is built from TRBV4-1 and TRBJ1-4; 7 positions match TRBD1. The J segment lost 3 bases and the V segment lost 2 bases, leaving 6 bases of the junction unmatched. This CDR3 has 16 residues. Looked up from germline, CDR1 is MGHRA and CDR2 is YSYEKL. The DNA for the CDR3 is TGCGCCAGCAGCCAAAACCCGGGACAGTCTAATGAAAAACTGTTTTTT. It yields the protein CASSQNPGQSNEKLFF.

This clonotype was recorded at least ten times. The rearrangement links TRBV12-3 or TRBV12-4 to TRBJ2-5; 7 nucleotides match TRBD2. Trimming cost V 2 bases and J 2 bases; bases outside gene matches: 2. This CDR3 is 14 amino acids long. The CDR3 region is CASSLRAGQETQYF. CDR3 in DNA: TGTGCCAGCAGTTTAAGAGCGGGGCAAGAGACCCAGTACTTC.

In this sample, this clonotype turned up a few times. This rearrangement joins TRBV20-1 to TRBJ1-6; the D gene is possibly TRBD1 (5 bases). The germline CDR1 and CDR2 sequences are DFQATT and SNEGSKA (reference sequence). The CDR3 runs to 17 residues. The V end lost 0 bases, the J end lost 0 bases, and 12 bases lay between the germline ends. The CDR3: CSARDKGKSSYNSPLHF. The CDR3 DNA reads TGCAGTGCTAGAGATAAGGGGAAGAGCTCCTATAATTCACCCCTCCACTTT.

The sample holds a few counts of this clonotype. This chain connects TRBV7-9 to TRBJ2-7; D unclear. V lost 1 base, J lost 3 bases, and 7 bases lay in between. CDR1 and CDR2 (germline): SEHNR, FQNEAQ (reference sequence). The CDR3 consists of 13 residues. CDR3 DNA: TGTGCCAGCAGCTTAGAGGGAATCTACGAGCAGTACTTC. Encoded protein: CASSLEGIYEQYF.

This clonotype was detected ten times or more. V is TRBV7-2 and J is TRBJ2-3; D call uncertain. V was pared by 4 bases and J by 3 bases, with 14 bases between. CDR3 length: 15 amino acids. Germline CDR1 reads SGHTA; CDR2 reads FQGNSA. CDR3 in DNA: TGTGCCAGCAGCTCCGGACGCCCGAGAACAGATACGCAGTATTTT. Protein product: CASSSGRPRTDTQYF.

This clonotype has ten or more counts. The V and J genes are TRBV28 and TRBJ2-1, with D perhaps matching TRBD1 (5 bases). V gave up 2 bases and J gave up 6 bases, with 5 bases separating them. This CDR3 contains 12 residues. Germline V gene lookup returns CDR1 MDHEN and CDR2 SYDVKM. The CDR3 coding sequence is TGTGCCAGCAGTTTAGACAGCAATGAGCAGTTCTTC. Residues: CASSLDSNEQFF.

This clonotype was detected only a few times. This chain joins TRBV6-2 or TRBV6-3 and TRBJ1-1; the D gene is possibly TRBD1 (5 bases). The CDR3 length is 17 residues. The ends were cut back, 2 bases at V and 4 bases at J, with 20 bases in the middle. Germline values: CDR1 MNHEY, CDR2 SVGEGT. This CDR3 reads CASSYNWRRDDGTEAFF. The DNA for the CDR3 is TGTGCCAGCAGTTACAACTGGCGCAGGGATGATGGCACTGAAGCTTTCTTT.